The present TCR beta chain was sequenced within a study of cytomegalovirus exposure and HLA in healthy donors. Background on the study: From around 180 million T cells, an earlier analysis saw approximately 110 million unique TCR beta sequences. The Caucasian-associated ancestry cluster held over 80% of around 380 genotyped donors. Notes on the study in general: The records held CMV serostatus as the only immune exposure information. Many donors shared some public TCRs, even though most TCR sequences were rare.

A multiplex PCR was run with 60 Vbeta primers and 13 Jbeta primers. The assay was immunoSEQ multiplex PCR, and TCRdb's table has in-frame clones only and misses some. The profile shows 150,000 to 180,000 clones, roughly 70% of them singletons. With respect to this clone: Its antigen is not identified.

Deletions cut 1 base from V and 7 bases from J, with 13 bases between. Germline loops: CDR1 SGHVS, CDR2 FQNEAQ. This CDR3 comprises 15 residues. The chain combines TRBV7-8 with TRBJ1-4, with TRBD1 as a possible D gene (5 bases). This TCR came from a man aged 30 to 39 in good health and CMV-seronegative. Sequencing was carried out using PBMCs. For the CDR3, the DNA is TGTGCCAGCAGCTTAGGGGGCGGTAAATTTGAAAAACTGTTTTTT. Amino acids: CASSLGGGKFEKLFF.